Listed below are T cell receptor beta chains from one sample, sequenced in a study of OX40 agonist ivuxolimab in advanced cancers. Generated by immunoSEQ multiplex PCR, the TCRdb table keeps only in-frame clones and is missing some. Found here are some 78,000 clones, about 88% of them singletons; the top ten hold about 1%. The sequences come from CD4+ or CD8+ T cells sorted from blood, collected in a trial of the OX40 agonist ivuxolimab. The receptor source for this set is an adult with an advanced solid tumor such as melanoma, head and neck, liver or kidney cancer. Both conserved end residues are part of each CDR3. D genes are given only for firm matches. Expanded clones are given a class, and other clones once, few, many or no size at all.

d_gene | j_gene | v_gene | abundance | CDR3aa | CDR3nt
NA | TRBJ2-5 | TRBV18 | NA | CASSPGEETQYF | TGTGCCAGCTCACCCGGCGAGGAGACCCAGTACTTC
TRBD1 | TRBJ1-4 | TRBV7-9 | NA | CASSLALYRGQYEKLFF | TGTGCCAGCAGCTTAGCCCTCTACAGGGGGCAGTATGAAAAACTGTTTTTT
TRBD2 | TRBJ2-1 | TRBV7-2 | NA | CASSLGLAGGPGEQFF | TGTGCCAGCAGCTTAGGACTAGCGGGAGGGCCGGGTGAGCAGTTCTTC
TRBD2 | TRBJ2-1 | TRBV9 | once | CASSVATSGSHEQFF | TGTGCCAGCAGCGTAGCAACTAGCGGGAGCCATGAGCAGTTCTTC
NA | TRBJ2-3 | TRBV2 | NA | CASSGRRGSPTDTQYF | TGTGCCAGCTCGGGGCGCCGAGGGTCCCCCACAGATACGCAGTATTTT
TRBD2 | TRBJ2-2 | TRBV7-8 | NA | CASSLEASGSANTGELFF | TGTGCCAGCAGCTTAGAGGCTAGCGGGAGTGCGAACACCGGGGAGCTGTTTTTT
TRBD1 | TRBJ1-5 | TRBV10-3 | NA | CAIKGQGKDQPQHF | TGTGCCATCAAGGGACAGGGTAAGGATCAGCCCCAGCATTTT
TRBD2 | TRBJ2-7 | TRBV11-2 | NA | CASSLDASGAYSYEQYF | TGTGCCAGCAGCTTAGATGCCAGCGGGGCGTATTCCTACGAGCAGTACTTC
NA | TRBJ2-5 | TRBV25-1 | few | CASSFTETQYF | TGTGCCAGCAGTTTTACAGAGACCCAGTACTTC
TRBD1 | TRBJ2-3 | TRBV7-9 | NA | CASSRGRGHPDTQYF | TGTGCCAGCAGCCGGGGAAGGGGGCATCCAGATACGCAGTATTTT
NA | TRBJ1-1 | TRBV10-3 | NA | CAIRQMNTEAFF | TGTGCCATCAGACAAATGAACACTGAAGCTTTCTTT
NA | TRBJ1-4 | TRBV5-1 | NA | CASSLGQSGTNEKLFF | TGCGCCAGCAGCTTGGGGCAGTCAGGAACTAATGAAAAACTGTTTTTT
TRBD1 | TRBJ2-7 | TRBV29-1 | NA | CSVRTGGNYEQYF | TGCAGCGTTCGGACAGGGGGGAACTACGAGCAGTACTTC
TRBD1 | TRBJ1-1 | TRBV7-9 | NA | CASSLVGQENTEAFF | TGTGCCAGCAGCTTAGTGGGACAGGAGAACACTGAAGCTTTCTTT
TRBD1 | TRBJ1-2 | TRBV19 | NA | CASSSGTASYGYTF | TGTGCCAGTAGTTCCGGGACAGCTTCCTATGGCTACACCTTC
NA | TRBJ2-5 | TRBV7-2 | few | CASSLGGPVTQYF | TGTGCCAGCAGCTTGGGGGGCCCCGTGACCCAGTACTTC
NA | TRBJ2-7 | TRBV10-3 | NA | CAITAGGTSYEQYF | TGTGCCATCACGGCAGGGGGGACTTCATACGAGCAGTACTTC
TRBD1 | TRBJ2-7 | TRBV6-6 | NA | CASSSHGTGGTEQYF | TGTGCCAGCAGTTCGCACGGGACAGGGGGCACAGAGCAGTACTTC
NA | TRBJ2-7 | TRBV7-2 | NA | CASSSDISYEQYF | TGTGCCAGCAGCTCGGACATTTCCTACGAGCAGTACTTC
TRBD2 | TRBJ2-6 | TRBV7-9 | NA | CASSLSGGSGANVLTF | TGTGCCAGCAGCTTAAGCGGGGGCTCCGGGGCCAACGTCCTGACTTTC
TRBD2 | TRBJ2-3 | TRBV5-4 | NA | CASSTAGTRVTDTQYF | TGTGCCAGCAGCACTGCCGGGACTAGAGTTACAGATACGCAGTATTTT
NA | TRBJ1-6 | TRBV6-5 | NA | CASSYGGSSPLHF | TGTGCCAGCAGTTACGGTGGGAGTTCACCCCTCCACTTT
TRBD1 | TRBJ1-3 | TRBV6-4 | NA | CASRGTGWVNTIYF | TGTGCCAGCAGAGGGACAGGGTGGGTAAACACCATATATTTT
NA | TRBJ1-6 | TRBV9 | NA | CASSLTALSYNSPLHF | TGTGCCAGCAGCTTGACAGCGCTCTCCTATAATTCACCCCTCCACTTT
NA | TRBJ2-7 | TRBV5-4 | NA | CATRAGVEGSYEQYF | TGTGCCACCAGGGCAGGGGTAGAGGGGTCCTACGAGCAGTACTTC
NA | TRBJ2-3 | TRBV9 | NA | CASSVSSTDTQYF | TGTGCCAGCAGCGTATCGTCGACAGATACGCAGTATTTT
NA | TRBJ1-2 | TRBV2 | NA | CASSEARGDGYTF | TGTGCCAGCAGTGAAGCGAGAGGGGACGGCTACACCTTC
TRBD2 | TRBJ2-1 | TRBV7-9 | NA | CAGGLAGYNEQFF | TGTGCGGGGGGACTAGCGGGTTACAATGAGCAGTTCTTC
TRBD1 | TRBJ1-2 | TRBV4-1 | once | CASSQLEPDRGGYGYTF | TGCGCCAGCAGCCAACTAGAGCCAGACAGGGGCGGGTATGGCTACACCTTC
NA | TRBJ2-1 | TRBV11-2 | NA | CASSLGVGPGVDEQFF | TGTGCCAGCAGCTTAGGGGTGGGGCCTGGGGTTGATGAGCAGTTCTTC
NA | TRBJ2-3 | TRBV7-9 | NA | CASSLLGTDTQYF | TGTGCCAGCAGCCTACTAGGCACAGATACGCAGTATTTT
NA | TRBJ1-1 | TRBV6-6 | NA | CASSPMGPGEAFF | TGTGCCAGCTCCCCTATGGGGCCGGGTGAAGCTTTCTTT
TRBD1 | TRBJ2-7 | TRBV11-3 | NA | CASSLQGAYEQYF | TGTGCCAGCAGCTTACAGGGGGCCTACGAGCAGTACTTC
TRBD1 | TRBJ2-1 | TRBV11-3 | NA | CASSLDGTGGYNEQFF | TGTGCCAGCAGCTTAGATGGGACAGGGGGCTACAATGAGCAGTTCTTC
TRBD1 | TRBJ1-5 | TRBV2 | NA | CASRPGPGQGSQPQHF | TGTGCCAGCAGACCCGGGCCGGGACAGGGAAGTCAGCCCCAGCATTTT
NA | TRBJ1-5 | TRBV18 | NA | CASSQGPGTNQPQHF | TGTGCCAGCTCACAGGGGCCAGGGACGAATCAGCCCCAGCATTTT
TRBD1 | TRBJ2-3 | TRBV23-1 | NA | CASSQPTGGTDTQYF | TGCGCCAGCAGTCAACCAACAGGGGGCACAGATACGCAGTATTTT
TRBD1 | TRBJ2-7 | TRBV6-5 | NA | CASSSLTGTYEQYF | TGTGCCAGCAGTTCATTGACAGGGACCTACGAGCAGTACTTC
NA | TRBJ1-6 | TRBV2 | NA | CASSEVSGTGNNSPLHF | TGTGCCAGCAGTGAAGTTTCAGGGACCGGTAATAATTCACCCCTCCACTTT
NA | TRBJ2-2 | TRBV28 | NA | CASGGNTGELFF | TGTGCCAGCGGCGGGAACACCGGGGAGCTGTTTTTT
TRBD1 | TRBJ1-2 | TRBV6-1 | NA | CASSSWTGNDYGYTF | TGTGCCAGCAGTTCCTGGACAGGGAACGACTATGGCTACACCTTC
NA | TRBJ1-3 | TRBV2 | NA | CASRQATSGNTIYF | TGTGCCAGCAGGCAAGCGACCTCTGGAAACACCATATATTTT
NA | TRBJ2-3 | TRBV7-8 | few | CASTTGRTDTQYF | TGTGCCAGCACCACCGGTCGCACAGATACGCAGTATTTT
TRBD1 | TRBJ2-7 | TRBV19 | NA | CASSNWTGGSEQYF | TGTGCCAGTAGTAACTGGACAGGGGGTAGTGAGCAGTACTTC
NA | TRBJ1-1 | TRBV7-9 | few | CASSLVQGQNTEAFF | TGTGCCAGCAGCTTAGTTCAGGGGCAGAACACTGAAGCTTTCTTT
NA | TRBJ1-1 | TRBV27 | NA | CASRDWVGGNTEAFF | TGTGCCAGCAGAGATTGGGTGGGGGGCAACACTGAAGCTTTCTTT